This T cell receptor (beta chain) was identified in a study of T cell repertoires in cytomegalovirus infection. TCRdb called the reads again in MiXCR, with one record for every CDR3 protein. Of 200,000 to 300,000 distinct CDR3 sequences listed, roughly 6.5% were seen once; the top ten hold about 6.5%. The table lists this clonotype with a few counts. This may be a read error: a much more frequent sequence differs by one nucleotide. This CDR3 region has 11 residues. V lost 2 bases to trimming and J lost 8 bases, with 4 bases between them. CDR1 is SEHNR and CDR2 is FQNEAQ in the germline V gene (reference sequence).

The source of this sequence is a human donor in good health (CMV status not recorded). Some clones in this sample may be carry-over from other donors' samples. Sequencing used PBMCs. This rearrangement joins TRBV7-9 to TRBJ2-1; unclear D gene. The CDR3 here is CASSLFDEQFF. The CDR3 DNA reads TGTGCCAGCAGCTTATTCGATGAGCAGTTCTTC. Filled out from reference TRBV7-9 and TRBJ2-1, the complete variable domain reads DTGVSQNPRHKITKRGQNVTFRCDPISEHNRLYWYRQTLGQGPEFLTYFQNEAQLEKSRLLSDRFSAERPKGSFSTLEIQRTEQGDSAMYLCASSLFDEQFFGPGTRLTVL.